This T cell receptor (beta chain) was identified during a study of T-cell memory formation after mild COVID-19. Study results and caveats: Contracting clones, day 15 to 85, had balanced CD4/CD8, and later expanders favored CD4+. The pre-infection memory compartment contained some responding clones, suggesting cross-reactive memory joined.

TCRdb analysed the 5' RACE reads with MiXCR anew, one entry per CDR3 protein. The repertoire consists of just over 400,000 distinct CDR3 sequences, with less than 25% occurring once and the leading ten covering around 13%. Per the germline V gene, CDR1 is SGHVS and CDR2 is FNYEAQ. V lost 0 bases and J lost 1, with 11 bases in between. This CDR3 comprises 16 residues. Concerning this clonotype: Its antigen is unidentified.

The TCR originated in an adult woman who had mild COVID-19 (a few samples of this study predate the infection). Cell type and time point are not known. Sequencing was done on a sample of PBMCs or a T cell subset sorted from them (not recorded which). This chain connects TRBV7-6 to TRBJ2-3, with D tentatively TRBD1 (5 bases). The CDR3 DNA reads as TGTGCCAGCAGCTTAGCACAGGCCGGTGGCACAGATACGCAGTATTTT. This translates into CASSLAQAGGTDTQYF.